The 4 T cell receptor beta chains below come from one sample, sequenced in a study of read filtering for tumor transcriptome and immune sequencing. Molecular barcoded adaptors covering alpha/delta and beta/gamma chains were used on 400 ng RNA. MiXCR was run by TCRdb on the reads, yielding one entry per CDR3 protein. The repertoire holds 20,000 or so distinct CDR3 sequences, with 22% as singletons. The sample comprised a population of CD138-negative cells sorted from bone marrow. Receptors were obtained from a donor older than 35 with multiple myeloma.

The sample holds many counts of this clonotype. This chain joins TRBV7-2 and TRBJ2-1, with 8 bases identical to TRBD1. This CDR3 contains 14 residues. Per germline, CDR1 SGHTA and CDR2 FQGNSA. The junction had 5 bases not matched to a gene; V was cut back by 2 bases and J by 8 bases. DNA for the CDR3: TGTGCCAGCAGCTTAAGAGGACAGGGTGATGAGCAGTTCTTC. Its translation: CASSLRGQGDEQFF.

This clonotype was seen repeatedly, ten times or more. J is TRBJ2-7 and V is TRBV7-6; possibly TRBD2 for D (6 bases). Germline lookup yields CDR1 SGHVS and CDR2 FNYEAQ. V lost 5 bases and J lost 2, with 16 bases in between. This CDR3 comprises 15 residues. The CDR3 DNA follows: TGTGCCAGCAGCCCAGACGAGGCGGGAACCTACGAGCAGTACTTC. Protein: CASSPDEAGTYEQYF.

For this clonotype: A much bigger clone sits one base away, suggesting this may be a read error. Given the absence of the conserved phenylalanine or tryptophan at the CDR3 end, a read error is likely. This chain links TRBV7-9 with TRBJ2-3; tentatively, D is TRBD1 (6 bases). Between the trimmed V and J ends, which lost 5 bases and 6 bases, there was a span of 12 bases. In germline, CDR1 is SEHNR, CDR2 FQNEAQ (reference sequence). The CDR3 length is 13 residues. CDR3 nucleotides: TGTGCCAGCAGCCGACAGGCACCCGATACGCAGTATCTT. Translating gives CASSRQAPDTQYL.

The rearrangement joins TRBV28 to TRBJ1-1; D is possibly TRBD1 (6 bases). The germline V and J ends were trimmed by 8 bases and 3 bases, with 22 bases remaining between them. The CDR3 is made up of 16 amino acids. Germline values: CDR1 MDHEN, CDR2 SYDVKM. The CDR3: CASRLRIRRGDTEAFF. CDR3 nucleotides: TGTGCCAGCCGTCTCCGTATCCGAAGGGGGGACACTGAAGCTTTCTTT.